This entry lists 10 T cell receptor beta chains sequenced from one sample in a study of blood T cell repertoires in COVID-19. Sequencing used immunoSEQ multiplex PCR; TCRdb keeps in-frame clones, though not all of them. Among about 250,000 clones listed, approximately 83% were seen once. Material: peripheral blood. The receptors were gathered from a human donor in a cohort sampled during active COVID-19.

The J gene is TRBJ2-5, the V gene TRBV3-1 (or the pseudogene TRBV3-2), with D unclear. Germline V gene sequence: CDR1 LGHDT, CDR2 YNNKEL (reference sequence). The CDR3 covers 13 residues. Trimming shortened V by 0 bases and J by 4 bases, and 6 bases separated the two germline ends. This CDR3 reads CASSQDLRETQYF. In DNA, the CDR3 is TGTGCCAGCAGCCAAGATTTGAGAGAGACCCAGTACTTC.

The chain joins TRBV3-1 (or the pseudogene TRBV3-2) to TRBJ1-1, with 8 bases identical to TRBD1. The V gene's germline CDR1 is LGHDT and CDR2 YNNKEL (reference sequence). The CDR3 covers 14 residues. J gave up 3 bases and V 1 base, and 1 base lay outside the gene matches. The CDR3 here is CASSQVDRDTEAFF. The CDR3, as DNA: TGTGCCAGCAGCCAAGTGGACAGGGACACTGAAGCTTTCTTT.

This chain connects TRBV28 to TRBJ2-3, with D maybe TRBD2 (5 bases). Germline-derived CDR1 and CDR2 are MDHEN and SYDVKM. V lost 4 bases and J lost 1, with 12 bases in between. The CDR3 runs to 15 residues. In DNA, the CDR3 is TGTGCCAGCAGTTCAACCCGGGGAGGCACAGATACGCAGTATTTT. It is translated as CASSSTRGGTDTQYF.

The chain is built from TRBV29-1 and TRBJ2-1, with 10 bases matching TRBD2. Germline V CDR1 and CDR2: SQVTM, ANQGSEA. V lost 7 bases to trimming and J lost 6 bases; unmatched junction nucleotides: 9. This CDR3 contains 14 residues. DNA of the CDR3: TGCAGCGCCCATGCTAGCGGGAGCACCAATGAGCAGTTCTTC. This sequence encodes CSAHASGSTNEQFF.

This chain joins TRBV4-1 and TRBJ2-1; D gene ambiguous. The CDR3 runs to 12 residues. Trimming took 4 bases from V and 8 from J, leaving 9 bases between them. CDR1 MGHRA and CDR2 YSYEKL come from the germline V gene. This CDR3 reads CASSPLGYEQFF. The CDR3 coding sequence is TGCGCCAGCAGCCCCCTAGGCTATGAGCAGTTCTTC.

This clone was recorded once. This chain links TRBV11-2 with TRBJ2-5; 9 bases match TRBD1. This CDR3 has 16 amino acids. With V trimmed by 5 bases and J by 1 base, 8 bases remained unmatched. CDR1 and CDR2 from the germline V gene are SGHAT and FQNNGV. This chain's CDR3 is CASSPRTGEAQETQYF. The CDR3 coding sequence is TGTGCCAGCAGCCCCCGGACAGGGGAGGCCCAAGAGACCCAGTACTTC.

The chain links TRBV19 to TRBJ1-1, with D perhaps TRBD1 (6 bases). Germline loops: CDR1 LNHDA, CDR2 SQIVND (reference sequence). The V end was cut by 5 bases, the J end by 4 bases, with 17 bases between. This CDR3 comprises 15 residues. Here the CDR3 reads CASSRSDIGGTEAFF. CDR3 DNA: TGTGCCAGTAGTCGGTCCGATATAGGGGGCACTGAAGCTTTCTTT.

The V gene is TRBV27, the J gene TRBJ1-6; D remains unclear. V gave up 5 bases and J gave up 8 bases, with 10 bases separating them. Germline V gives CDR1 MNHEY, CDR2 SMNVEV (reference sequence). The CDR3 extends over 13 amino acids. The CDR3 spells CASSRHRDSPLHF. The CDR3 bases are TGTGCCAGCAGTAGGCACAGAGATTCACCCCTCCACTTT.

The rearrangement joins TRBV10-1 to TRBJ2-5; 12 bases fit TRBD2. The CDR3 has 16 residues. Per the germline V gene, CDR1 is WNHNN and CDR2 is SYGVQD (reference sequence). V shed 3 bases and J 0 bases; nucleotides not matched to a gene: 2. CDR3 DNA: TGCGCCAGCAGTGAAGGGACTAGCGGGTACCAAGAGACCCAGTACTTC. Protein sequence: CASSEGTSGYQETQYF.

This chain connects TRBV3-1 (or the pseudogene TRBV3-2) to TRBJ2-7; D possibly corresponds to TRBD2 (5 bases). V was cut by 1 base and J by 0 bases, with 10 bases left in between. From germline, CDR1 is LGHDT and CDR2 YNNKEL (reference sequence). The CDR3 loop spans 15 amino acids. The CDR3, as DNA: TGTGCCAGCAGCCAAGCTGCGGGTAGCTCCTACGAGCAGTACTTC. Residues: CASSQAAGSSYEQYF.